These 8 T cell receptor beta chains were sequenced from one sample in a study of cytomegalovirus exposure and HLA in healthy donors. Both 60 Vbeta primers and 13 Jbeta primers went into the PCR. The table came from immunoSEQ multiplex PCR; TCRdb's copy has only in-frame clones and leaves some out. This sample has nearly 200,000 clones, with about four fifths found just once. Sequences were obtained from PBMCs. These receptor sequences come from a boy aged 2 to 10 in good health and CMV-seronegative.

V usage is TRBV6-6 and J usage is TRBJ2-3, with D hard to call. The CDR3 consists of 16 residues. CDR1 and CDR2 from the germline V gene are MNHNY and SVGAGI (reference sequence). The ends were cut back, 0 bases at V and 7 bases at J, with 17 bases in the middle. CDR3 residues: CASSYSTTEYMNTQYF. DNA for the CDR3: TGTGCCAGCAGTTACTCGACGACGGAGTACATGAATACGCAGTATTTT.

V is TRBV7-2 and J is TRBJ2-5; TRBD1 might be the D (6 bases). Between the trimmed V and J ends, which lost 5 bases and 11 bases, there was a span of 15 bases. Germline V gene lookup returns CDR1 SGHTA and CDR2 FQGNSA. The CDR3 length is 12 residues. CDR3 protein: CASSQYRVEQYF. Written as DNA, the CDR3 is TGTGCCAGCAGCCAGTACAGGGTTGAGCAGTACTTC.

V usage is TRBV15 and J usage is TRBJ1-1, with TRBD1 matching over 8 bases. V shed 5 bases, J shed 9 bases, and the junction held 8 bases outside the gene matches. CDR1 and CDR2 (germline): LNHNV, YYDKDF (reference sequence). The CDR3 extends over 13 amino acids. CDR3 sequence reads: CATSAGTGRQAFF. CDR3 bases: TGTGCCACCAGCGCGGGGACAGGTCGGCAAGCTTTCTTT.

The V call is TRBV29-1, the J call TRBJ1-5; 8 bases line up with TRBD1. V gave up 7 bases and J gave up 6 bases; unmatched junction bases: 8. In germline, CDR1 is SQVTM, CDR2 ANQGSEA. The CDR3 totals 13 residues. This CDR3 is CSGSGGRGQPQHF. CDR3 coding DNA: TGCAGCGGCTCAGGGGGCCGGGGTCAGCCCCAGCATTTT.

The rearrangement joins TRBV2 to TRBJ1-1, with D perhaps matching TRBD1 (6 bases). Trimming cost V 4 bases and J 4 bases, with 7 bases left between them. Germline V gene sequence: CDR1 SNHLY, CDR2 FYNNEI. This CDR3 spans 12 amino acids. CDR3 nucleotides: TGTGCCAGCAGTGTAGGGGGCACTGAAGCTTTCTTT. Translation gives CASSVGGTEAFF.

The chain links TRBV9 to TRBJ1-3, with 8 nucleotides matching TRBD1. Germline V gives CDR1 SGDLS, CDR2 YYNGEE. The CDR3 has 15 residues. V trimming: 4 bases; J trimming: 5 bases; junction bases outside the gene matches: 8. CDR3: CASSSDRGIRNTIYF. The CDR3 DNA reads TGTGCCAGCAGCTCCGACAGGGGCATAAGAAACACCATATATTTT.

The CDR3 DNA is TGTGCCAGCAGCCTGCGGGTAGCGGGATTTAGCACAGATACGCAGTATTTT. Residues: CASSLRVAGFSTDTQYF. V and J are TRBV5-4 and TRBJ2-3; 8 bases are a match to TRBD2. The germline gives CDR1 SGHNT, CDR2 YYREEE (reference sequence). V was pared by 4 bases and J by 0 bases, with 10 bases of the junction left unmatched. This CDR3 comprises 17 residues.

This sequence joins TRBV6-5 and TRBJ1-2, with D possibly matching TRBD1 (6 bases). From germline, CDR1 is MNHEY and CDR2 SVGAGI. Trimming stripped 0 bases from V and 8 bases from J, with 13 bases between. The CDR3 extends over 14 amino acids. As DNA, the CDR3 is TGTGCCAGCAGTTACTCCGGCCAGGGACACGGCTACACCTTC. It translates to CASSYSGQGHGYTF.